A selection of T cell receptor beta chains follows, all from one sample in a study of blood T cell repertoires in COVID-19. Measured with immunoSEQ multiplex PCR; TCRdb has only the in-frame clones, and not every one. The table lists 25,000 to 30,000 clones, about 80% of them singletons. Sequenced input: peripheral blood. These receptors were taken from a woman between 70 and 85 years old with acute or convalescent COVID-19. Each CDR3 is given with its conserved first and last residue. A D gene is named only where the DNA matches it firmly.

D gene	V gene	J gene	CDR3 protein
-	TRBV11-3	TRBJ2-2	CASSFRTDTGELFF
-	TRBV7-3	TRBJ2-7	CASSLGGGGYEQYF
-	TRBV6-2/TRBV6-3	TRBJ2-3	CASSSADKHTDTQYF
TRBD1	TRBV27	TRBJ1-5	CASSPRQGNQPQHF
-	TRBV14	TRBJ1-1	CASTTTAGTEAFF
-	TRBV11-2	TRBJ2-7	CASSLGPAAAWEQYF
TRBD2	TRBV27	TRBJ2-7	CASSLSGTTFYEQYF
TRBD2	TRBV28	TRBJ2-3	CASSFSSGGGTDTQYF
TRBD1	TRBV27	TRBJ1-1	CASSLARTGNMNTEAFF
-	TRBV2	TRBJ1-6	CASSQEPGGNSPLHF
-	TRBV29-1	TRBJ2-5	CSVEPIRDTSSRETQYF
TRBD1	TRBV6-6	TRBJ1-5	CASSYRGRDQPQHF
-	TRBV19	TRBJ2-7	CASSIRESYEQYF
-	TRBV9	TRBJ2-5	CASSLSGQETQYF
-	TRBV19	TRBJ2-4	CASSIPPVQYF
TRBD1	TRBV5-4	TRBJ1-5	CASSSQGINQPQHF
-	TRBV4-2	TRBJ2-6	CASSQRVSGANVLTF
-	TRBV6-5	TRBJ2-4	CASSPSENIQYF
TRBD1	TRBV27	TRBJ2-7	CASKGGSTLYEQYF
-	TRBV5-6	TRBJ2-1	CASSLGTGVINEQFF
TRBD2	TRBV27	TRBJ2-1	CASSLGTSGRSNEQFF
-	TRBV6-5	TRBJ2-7	CASSYGQGLNEQYF
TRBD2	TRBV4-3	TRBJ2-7	CASSQAPGGTYEQYF
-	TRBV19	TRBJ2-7	CASSIVRGSYEQYF
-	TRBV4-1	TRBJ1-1	CASSQVRTVNTEAFF
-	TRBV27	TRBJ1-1	CASSPLVVSTEAFF
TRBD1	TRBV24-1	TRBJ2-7	CATSDSGNPGTGYEQYF
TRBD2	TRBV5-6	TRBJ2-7	CASSNSGLAGVQRENEQYF
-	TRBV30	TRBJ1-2	CAWSDGAYNGYTF
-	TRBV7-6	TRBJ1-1	CASSLGRQVNTEAFF
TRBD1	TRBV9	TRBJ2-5	CASSAGQGVYETQYF
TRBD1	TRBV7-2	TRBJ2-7	CASSSPTGTVAYEQYF
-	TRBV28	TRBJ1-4	CASSLATNEKLFF
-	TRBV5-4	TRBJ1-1	CASSPQLNTEAFF
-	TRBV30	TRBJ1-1	CAWSDRSEAFF
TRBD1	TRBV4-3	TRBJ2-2	CASSQDKDRRTGELFF
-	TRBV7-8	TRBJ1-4	CASSLVDTSNEKLFF
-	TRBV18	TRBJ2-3	CASSPLPPAGTSTDTQYF
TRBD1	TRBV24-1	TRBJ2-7	CATSTRDSTYEQYF
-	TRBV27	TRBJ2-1	CASSRGLNEQFF
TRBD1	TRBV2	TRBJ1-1	CASSATGLNTEAFF
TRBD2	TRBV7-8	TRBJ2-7	CASSLRRSGGLYEQYF
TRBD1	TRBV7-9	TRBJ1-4	CASSDREHATNEKLFF
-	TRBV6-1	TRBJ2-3	CASSEQLSTDTQYF
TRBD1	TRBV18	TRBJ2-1	CASSPDRGGHNEQFF
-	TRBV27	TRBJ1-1	CASSSPGDTEAFF
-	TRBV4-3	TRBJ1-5	CASSQGLSGNQPQHF
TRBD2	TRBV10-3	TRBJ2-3	CAISETSGATSTDTQYF
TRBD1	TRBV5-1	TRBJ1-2	CASSIDPGTEYGYTF
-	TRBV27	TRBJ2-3	CASSLQGGSADTQYF